The 6 T cell receptor beta chains listed next were all sequenced from one sample in a study of shared T cell receptors in the human thymus. Sequencing used immunoSEQ multiplex PCR; TCRdb keeps in-frame clones, though not all of them. The sample lists some 700,000 clones, roughly 90% seen once, with around 0.01% in the top ten. The data also belong to a second study, concerning human thymus T cells.

The sample comprised thymocytes. These receptor sequences come from a boy less than two years old with a congenital heart defect.

This clone was recorded a few times. The chain recombines TRBV2 with TRBJ2-7, with TRBD2 identical over 9 bases. Germline loops: CDR1 SNHLY, CDR2 FYNNEI. V trimming: 1 base; J trimming: 1 base; junction bases outside the gene matches: 8. There are 17 residues in the CDR3. CDR3 nucleotide sequence: TGTGCCAGCAGTGAAGGAAAGACTAGCGGAGATTCCTACGAGCAGTACTTC. Residues: CASSEGKTSGDSYEQYF. Filled out from reference TRBV2 and TRBJ2-7, the complete variable domain reads EPEVTQTPSHQVTQMGQEVILRCVPISNHLYFYWYRQILGQKVEFLVSFYNNEISEKSEIFDDQFSVERPDGSNFTLKIRSTKLEDSAMYFCASSEGKTSGDSYEQYFGPGTRLTVT.

The chain uses TRBV14 and TRBJ2-7; the match to TRBD1 covers 7 bases. The CDR3 is made up of 18 amino acids. The junction had 16 bases not matched to a gene; V was cut back by 1 base and J by 4 bases. The germline V gene has CDR1 SGHDN and CDR2 FVKESK. The CDR3 region is CASSQGGSKTGRGYEQYF. The CDR3 nucleotides read TGTGCCAGCAGCCAAGGAGGGTCGAAGACAGGGAGAGGTTACGAGCAGTACTTC. The whole variable domain, remainder taken from reference TRBV14 and TRBJ2-7, is EAGVTQFPSHSVIEKGQTVTLRCDPISGHDNLYWYRRVMGKEIKFLLHFVKESKQDESGMPNNRFLAERTGGTYSTLKVQPAELEDSGVYFCASSQGGSKTGRGYEQYFGPGTRLTVT.

The chain combines TRBV5-1 with TRBJ2-7; weak D call: TRBD1 (6 bases). Trimming cost V 0 bases and J 6 bases, with 13 bases left between them. This CDR3 has 14 residues. Germline V gene sequence: CDR1 SGHRS, CDR2 YFSETQ. CDR3 bases: TGCGCCAGCAGCTTGGGACAGGTCAGGTCCGAGCAGTACTTC. It yields the protein CASSLGQVRSEQYF.

This chain links TRBV7-8 with TRBJ1-1; D might be TRBD1 (5 bases). CDR3 length: 16 amino acids. Trimming cost V 3 bases and J 0 bases, with 14 bases left between them. In germline, CDR1 is SGHVS, CDR2 FQNEAQ. The CDR3 nucleotides read TGTGCCAGCAGCTTGGGGCAGGGAGGTTTGAACACTGAAGCTTTCTTT. Amino acid sequence: CASSLGQGGLNTEAFF.

The chain combines TRBV5-8 with TRBJ1-2, with 7 bases identical to TRBD1. CDR3 length: 14 residues. V trimming: 6 bases; J trimming: 0 bases; junction bases outside the gene matches: 5. CDR1 SGHTS and CDR2 YDEGEE come from the germline V gene. The CDR3, as DNA: TGTGCCAGCACCGGACAGGTGTCTAACTATGGCTACACCTTC. This gives the protein CASTGQVSNYGYTF.

V usage is TRBV5-6 and J usage is TRBJ1-2, with a tentative D call TRBD1 (5 bases). The CDR3 runs to 13 residues. Germline V gene data show CDR1 as SGHDT and CDR2 as YYEEEE. Trimming took 5 bases from V and 4 from J, leaving 12 bases between them. The CDR3 region is CASRPPTVYGYTF. As DNA, the CDR3 is TGTGCCAGCAGGCCCCCGACAGTCTATGGCTACACCTTC.